The 22 T cell receptor beta chains below all came from one sample that was sequenced in a study of cytomegalovirus exposure and HLA in healthy donors. PCR was performed using 60 Vbeta and 13 Jbeta primers. The protocol was immunoSEQ multiplex PCR, while the TCRdb copy is restricted to in-frame clones and leaves out a portion. Of 150,000 to 200,000 clones listed, roughly four fifths are singletons. Sequenced: PBMCs. All receptors come from a man aged 18 to 29 in good health and CMV-seronegative.

This chain uses TRBV9 with TRBJ2-1, with D possibly being TRBD1 (6 bases). In germline, CDR1 is SGDLS, CDR2 YYNGEE. Trimming removed 3 bases from V and 6 bases from J, with 16 bases in between. This CDR3 is 15 amino acids long. The CDR3 protein is CASSAGQTLFNEQFF. The CDR3 DNA reads as TGTGCCAGCAGCGCGGGACAAACTTTATTCAATGAGCAGTTCTTC. The whole variable domain, remainder taken from reference TRBV9 and TRBJ2-1, is DSGVTQTPKHLITATGQRVTLRCSPRSGDLSVYWYQQSLDQGLQFLIQYYNGEERAKGNILERFSAQQFPDLHSELNLSSLELGDSALYFCASSAGQTLFNEQFFGPGTRLTVL.

The chain couples TRBV21-1 to TRBJ1-2; the table's D call TRBD1 went unverified against the DNA. TRBV21-1 represents a pseudogene. The CDR3 consists of 17 residues. The CDR3 reads CASSKVETGDPNYGYTF. CDR3 coding DNA: TGTGCCAGCAGCAAAGTAGAGACAGGGGACCCCAACTATGGCTACACCTTC.

This clone was found a few times. CDR3 in amino acids: CASSSRWTGKNYGYTF. The CDR3, as DNA: TGTGCCAGCAGTTCTCGGTGGACAGGGAAGAACTATGGCTACACCTTC. This chain uses TRBV6-5 with TRBJ1-2; 8 positions match TRBD1. V trimming: 4 bases; J trimming: 2 bases; junction bases outside the gene matches: 9. This CDR3 has 16 amino acids. Germline CDR1 reads MNHEY; CDR2 reads SVGAGI.

The CDR3 spells CASTPQRLAGGGEQFF. The CDR3 DNA follows: TGTGCCAGCACCCCCCAACGTCTAGCGGGAGGGGGTGAGCAGTTCTTC. The chain links TRBV7-2 to TRBJ2-1, with 12 bases identical to TRBD2. The V segment lost 7 bases and the J segment 9 bases; nucleotides outside the gene matches: 13. This CDR3 has 16 amino acids. Germline CDR1 reads SGHTA; CDR2 reads FQGNSA.

This chain joins TRBV4-3 and TRBJ1-4; no clear D gene. V lost 0 bases to trimming and J lost 7 bases, with 6 bases between them. Germline lookup yields CDR1 LGHNA and CDR2 YSLEER. This CDR3 is built from 13 residues. CDR3 in DNA: TGCGCCAGCAGCCAAGATATCGGTGAAAAACTGTTTTTT. This codes for CASSQDIGEKLFF.

In its sample, this clone was seen once. The rearrangement links TRBV18 to TRBJ2-5, with 11 bases identical to TRBD2. V lost 6 bases to trimming and J lost 2 bases; unmatched junction nucleotides: 5. CDR3 length equals 15 residues. Germline V CDR1 and CDR2: KGHSH, LQKENI. The CDR3 protein is CASSPTSGRQETQYF. The CDR3 bases are TGTGCCAGCTCGCCAACTAGCGGGAGACAAGAGACCCAGTACTTC.

A note on this clone: One end of the junction fails to match germline, which may point to a read error. This chain links TRBV5-4 with TRBJ1-3; 9 bases agree with TRBD1. Germline V gives CDR1 SGHNT, CDR2 YYREEE (reference sequence). The CDR3 is 15 amino acids. This CDR3 is CASSSTGGRGNAIYF. The DNA of the CDR3 is TGTGCCAGCAGTTCAACAGGGGGCCGGGGAAACGCCATATATTTT.

The chain combines TRBV13 with TRBJ2-1; D perhaps matches TRBD2 (5 bases). CDR3 length: 17 residues. V was clipped by 2 bases and J by 0 bases, with 14 bases between them. The germline V gene encodes CDR1 PRHDT and CDR2 FYEKMQ (reference sequence). This CDR3 is CASSLIPAGLSYNEQFF. Here the CDR3 DNA reads TGTGCCAGCAGCTTAATTCCGGCGGGCCTCTCCTACAATGAGCAGTTCTTC.

This clone was seen only once. The genes are TRBV19 and TRBJ2-5; TRBD1 matches at 10 bases. The CDR3 covers 16 residues. Germline CDR1 reads LNHDA; CDR2 reads SQIVND (reference sequence). Trimming cost V 4 bases and J 4 bases; bases outside gene matches: 9. The CDR3 protein is CASSTTGTGVPETQYF. The CDR3 DNA sequence: TGTGCCAGTAGTACGACCGGGACAGGGGTCCCAGAGACCCAGTACTTC.

This chain links TRBV11-3 with TRBJ2-3; TRBD2 aligns across 8 bases. The CDR3 has 14 residues. The germline V gene encodes CDR1 SGHNT and CDR2 YENEEA. V shed 5 bases, J shed 2 bases, and the junction held 3 bases outside the gene matches. The CDR3 region is CASSQGLATDTQYF. For the CDR3, the DNA is TGTGCCAGCAGCCAAGGACTAGCCACAGATACGCAGTATTTT.

The chain combines TRBV7-2 with TRBJ2-1; 8 nucleotides match TRBD2. Germline V gene sequence: CDR1 SGHTA, CDR2 FQGNSA. The CDR3 is made up of 15 amino acids. After removal of 5 bases from V and 7 bases from J, the junction contained 10 bases not matched to a gene. The CDR3 nucleotides are TGTGCCAGCAGCCGCGGGACTAGAAGGATAAATGAGCAGTTCTTC. Amino acids: CASSRGTRRINEQFF.

The V gene is TRBV9, the J gene TRBJ1-1; no firm D call. Trimming took off 4 bases at V and 7 bases at J, with 17 bases between the two ends. Per the germline V gene, CDR1 is SGDLS and CDR2 is YYNGEE. The CDR3 has 14 amino acids. The CDR3 DNA follows: TGTGCCAGCAGCCCGAGCGGGGTAGGCATTGAAGCTTTCTTT. It specifies CASSPSGVGIEAFF.

Worth noting for this clone: The same CDR3 arises from other DNA sequences in this sample as well. This chain joins TRBV6-5 and TRBJ2-7; 11 bases match TRBD1. The germline V gene encodes CDR1 MNHEY and CDR2 SVGAGI. The junction had 10 bases not matched to a gene; V was cut back by 5 bases and J by 7 bases. The CDR3 is 15 amino acids. CDR3 loop: CASSTRTGGQREQYF. The CDR3 DNA follows: TGTGCCAGCAGTACCAGGACAGGGGGCCAAAGAGAGCAGTACTTC.

DNA for the CDR3: TGCGCCAGCAGCTTAAGCGGCTCCTACAATGAGCAGTTCTTC. Translated: CASSLSGSYNEQFF. The chain has TRBV4-1 and TRBJ2-1; TRBD2 is a possible D gene (5 bases). V was clipped by 5 bases and J by 0 bases, with 8 bases between them. Germline V gene sequence: CDR1 MGHRA, CDR2 YSYEKL. This CDR3 region has 14 residues.

The table lists this clone with a count of one. The chain carries TRBV7-3 and TRBJ2-1; weak D call: TRBD2 (5 bases). Germline assignment: CDR1 SGHTA and CDR2 FQGTGA. The CDR3 contains 13 residues. V lost 2 bases and J 8 bases, leaving 10 bases between the germline ends. The CDR3 sequence: CASSLFGNYEQFF. CDR3 coding DNA: TGTGCCAGCAGCTTATTCGGGAACTATGAGCAGTTCTTC. Filled out from reference TRBV7-3 and TRBJ2-1, the complete variable domain reads GAGVSQTPSNKVTEKGKYVELRCDPISGHTALYWYRQSLGQGPEFLIYFQGTGAADDSGLPNDRFFAVRPEGSVSTLKIQRTERGDSAVYLCASSLFGNYEQFFGPGTRLTVL.

The rearrangement joins TRBV7-2 to TRBJ1-2; D is ambiguous. The CDR3 extends over 14 amino acids. Germline CDR1 and CDR2: SGHTA and FQGNSA. Trimming removed 5 bases at V and 8 bases at J, with 18 bases between. The CDR3 region has the DNA TGTGCCAGCAGCACCACGGGGAGCCTGAGGGGCTACACCTTC. Amino acids: CASSTTGSLRGYTF.

This clone was recorded only once. The chain combines TRBV28 with TRBJ2-2; 11 bases fit TRBD2. This CDR3 has 17 amino acids. J lost 1 base, V lost 3 bases, and 4 bases had no gene match. The germline gives CDR1 MDHEN, CDR2 SYDVKM. The CDR3 region is CASSLTSGVRNTGELFF. DNA for the CDR3: TGTGCCAGCAGTTTGACTAGCGGGGTCAGGAACACCGGGGAGCTGTTTTTT.

This sequence joins TRBV5-1 and TRBJ2-3, with D perhaps matching TRBD1 (5 bases). This CDR3 has 14 amino acids. The V and J ends lost 0 bases and 4 bases respectively, with 9 bases between them. The germline CDR1 and CDR2 sequences are SGHRS and YFSETQ. The CDR3: CASSLVQVADTQYF. The DNA for the CDR3 is TGCGCCAGCAGCTTGGTACAGGTCGCAGATACGCAGTATTTT.

The chain is built from TRBV18 and TRBJ2-1; D perhaps matches TRBD1 (5 bases). V was shortened by 3 bases and J by 3 bases, with 9 bases between the two germline ends. This CDR3 comprises 14 residues. In germline, CDR1 is KGHSH, CDR2 LQKENI. CDR3 sequence (DNA): TGTGCCAGCTCACCGACAGAGGACTACAATGAGCAGTTCTTC. Its translation: CASSPTEDYNEQFF. Complete variable domain (other parts from reference TRBV18 and TRBJ2-1): NAGVMQNPRHLVRRRGQEARLRCSPMKGHSHVYWYRQLPEEGLKFMVYLQKENIIDESGMPKERFSAEFPKEGPSILRIQQVVRGDSAAYFCASSPTEDYNEQFFGPGTRLTVL.

This sequence joins TRBV7-9 and TRBJ2-7, with D perhaps TRBD1 (5 bases). The CDR3 spans 12 residues. Germline CDR1 reads SEHNR; CDR2 reads FQNEAQ (reference sequence). Between the trimmed V and J ends, which lost 2 bases and 5 bases, there was a span of 7 bases. Written as DNA, the CDR3 is TGTGCCAGCAGCTTAATAGGGGACGAGCAGTACTTC. This sequence encodes CASSLIGDEQYF.

For the CDR3, the DNA is TGTGCCAGCAGTCCCCCAGGGGCAACAGGTGGGCCCCAGCATTTT. Its protein is CASSPPGATGGPQHF. The chain combines TRBV28 with TRBJ1-5; possibly TRBD1 for D (6 bases). Deletions cut 5 bases from V and 9 bases from J, with 20 bases between. The CDR3 is made up of 15 amino acids. Germline V gene data show CDR1 as MDHEN and CDR2 as SYDVKM.

The gene calls are TRBV7-3 and TRBJ2-3, with 9 positions matching TRBD1. CDR3 length: 17 residues. V lost 6 bases to trimming and J lost 0 bases; unmatched junction nucleotides: 10. The germline V gene encodes CDR1 SGHTA and CDR2 FQGTGA. The CDR3 region is CASSRRTGAASTDTQYF. DNA for the CDR3: TGTGCCAGCAGTCGAAGGACAGGGGCGGCTAGCACAGATACGCAGTATTTT.